Shown below are 4 T cell receptor beta chains from a single sample sequenced in a study of T-cell reconstitution after alpha-beta-depleted transplantation in children. Library preparation (for TCRbeta) was performed with unique molecular identifiers. TCRdb passed the PCR reads through MiXCR, listing each CDR3 protein once. Of more than 200,000 distinct CDR3 sequences in the sample, approximately 15% were seen once. The specimen was PBMCs, mostly from graft donor cells, collected 360 days after TCRalphabeta/CD19-depleted stem cell transplant. These receptors were obtained from a male patient aged 2-9 years who had a stem cell transplant for acute lymphoblastic leukemia, so the T cells may come from the graft donor.

The chain carries TRBV7-8 and TRBJ2-3, with D unclear. The CDR3 sequence is 14 residues long. The germline CDR1 and CDR2 sequences are SGHVS and FQNEAQ. V lost 4 bases and J 6 bases, leaving 14 bases between the germline ends. The CDR3 sequence: CASSWEGRADTQYF. CDR3 in DNA: TGTGCCAGCAGCTGGGAAGGTAGGGCCGATACGCAGTATTTT.

The sample holds a few counts of this clonotype. The rearrangement joins TRBV6-2 or TRBV6-3 to TRBJ2-7; 9 nucleotides match TRBD2. V shed 2 bases and J 2 bases; nucleotides not matched to a gene: 7. The germline V gene has CDR1 MNHEY and CDR2 SVGEGT. CDR3 length: 16 residues. CDR3 in amino acids: CASSYRVSGGPYEQYF. CDR3 DNA: TGTGCCAGCAGTTACCGAGTTAGCGGGGGACCCTACGAGCAGTACTTC.

The chain links TRBV7-2 to TRBJ2-1; TRBD1 matches at 7 bases. V dropped 10 bases and J dropped 9; count of bases not matched to a gene: 12. Looked up from germline, CDR1 is SGHTA and CDR2 is FQGNSA. The CDR3 has 13 amino acids. The CDR3 reads CAMRGPERGEQFF. The CDR3 DNA reads TGTGCCATGAGGGGGCCTGAAAGGGGTGAGCAGTTCTTC.

This chain links TRBV11-3 with TRBJ2-7, with D tentatively TRBD2 (6 bases). Germline loops: CDR1 SGHNT, CDR2 YENEEA. The CDR3 is 15 residues long. Between the trimmed V and J ends, which lost 1 base and 5 bases, there was a span of 15 bases. In nucleotides, the CDR3 is TGTGCCAGCAGCTTAGTTTTCGGGAGTCGGAACGAGCAGTACTTC. Its translation is CASSLVFGSRNEQYF.